This T cell receptor (beta chain) was obtained from a study of tumor and adjacent non-tumor tissue in lung cancer. This clonotype occurred many times. V was clipped by 6 bases and J by 8 bases, with 16 bases between them. Germline CDR1 is MNHNS and CDR2 is SASEGT. The CDR3 sequence is 13 residues long. RNA was extracted from bulk tissue without any cell sorting. This non-tumor lung sample came from over 3 cm beyond the tumor edge. Three rounds of nested PCR, following a modified ARM-PCR protocol, produced the TCRbeta library. TCRdb redid the calling of the multiplex PCR reads with MiXCR, one entry per CDR3 protein. Of about 98,000 distinct CDR3 sequences listed, roughly 78% are singletons.

Sequencing was carried out using distant non-tumor lung tissue. The V gene is TRBV6-1, the J gene TRBJ1-2, with D unresolved. The clonotype comes from a man in his sixties with small cell lung cancer. The chain's CDR3 is CASRDRSPLGYTF. The CDR3 DNA is TGTGCCAGCAGGGACCGGTCCCCCTTGGGCTACACCTTC.